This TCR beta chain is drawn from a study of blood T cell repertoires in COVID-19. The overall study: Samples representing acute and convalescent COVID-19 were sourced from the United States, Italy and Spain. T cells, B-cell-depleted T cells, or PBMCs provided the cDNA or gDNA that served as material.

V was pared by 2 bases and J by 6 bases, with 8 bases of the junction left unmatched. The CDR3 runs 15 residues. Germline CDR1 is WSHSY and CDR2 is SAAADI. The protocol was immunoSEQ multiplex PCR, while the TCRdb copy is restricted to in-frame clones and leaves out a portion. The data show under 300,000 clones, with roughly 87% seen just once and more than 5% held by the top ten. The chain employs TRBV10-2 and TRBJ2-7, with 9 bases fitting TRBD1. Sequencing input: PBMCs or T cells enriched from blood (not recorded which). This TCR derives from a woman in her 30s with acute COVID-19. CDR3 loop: CASSEGWDRVSEQYF. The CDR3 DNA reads TGCGCCAGCAGTGAGGGATGGGACAGGGTGAGCGAGCAGTACTTC.